This T cell receptor beta chain was sequenced for a study of identical twins (dated by TCRdb to about 2016). For the study in its entirety: To test whether fetal clonotypes persist, this study deep-sequenced TCR alpha and beta repertoires from monozygotic twins, from unrelated adults of various ages, and from cord blood. Replicate twin experiments were performed at different times using different library preparation protocols to rule out contamination. Overall study outcomes, separate from this receptor: Because the same donors could not be followed over many years, the conclusions depended on cross-sectional statistical analysis. Zero-insertion analyses could be partly confounded by invariant T cells such as MAIT and iNKT, although diverse VJ usage argued against such confounding for most clonotypes. Out-of-frame TCR alpha sharing in monozygotic twins was systematically underestimated by recombination models, whereas sharing between unrelated individuals was in agreement with the recombination models. Fewer insertions were carried by abundant cord blood beta clonotypes, a similar but weaker trend appeared in young adult naive repertoires, and no such trend appeared in memory repertoires. Out-of-frame TCR alpha sequences shared between twins showed an excess of low generation-probability sequences compared with coincidental sharing between unrelated individuals. In beta out-of-frame sequences, excess twin sharing was weaker, because having fewer shared sequences lowered the signal-to-noise ratio.

Library generation was performed with 5' RACE. Sequencing took place on an Illumina HiSeq 2000. A universal primer binding site was introduced by template switching, and a unique molecular identifier was present in the final cDNA, enabling accurate counting of TCR cDNA molecules. First-strand cDNA for TCR alpha and beta chains was synthesized from specific primers in the conserved constant-segment region. To control for contamination, each cDNA library was double barcoded with a SMART-Mk sample barcode plus Illumina barcodes. Two successive PCR steps introduced TruSeq adapter sequences along with Illumina sample barcodes. Sequencing of the TCR alpha and beta cDNA libraries was done on the Illumina HiSeq platform using custom primers. The authors' analysis ran thus. MiGEC processed the raw reads to extract unique molecular identifiers, while MiXCR was used to determine the CDR3 positions. Recombination models were inferred per individual with the repgenHMM and IGoR tools using an EM algorithm. Shared clonotype analysis was performed with the tcR package in R, normalizing sharing by the product of cloneset sizes. To study raw recombination without the effects of thymic and clonal selection, out-of-frame nonproductive sequences were analyzed. Using fastp at Q25 and MiXCR, TCRdb reprocessed the public reads and kept productive beta chains. CDR3 protein sequences are deduplicated, and each keeps its most common genes and DNA. The V and J calls shown here were made by TCRdb, not taken from the authors' results. This sample lists roughly 1.6 million distinct CDR3 sequences; around 29% were detected once. The ten most abundant clones make up about 0.3% of the sample.

All donors were healthy Caucasians. From its cysteine to its phenylalanine, the CDR3 spans 16 amino acids. Of all the DNA, just the CDR3 is kept, 48 bases in frame from base 1. As encoded in the germline V gene (reference sequence), CDR1 is MNHEY while CDR2 is SMNVEV. V loses 4 bases of germline sequence and J loses 3 bases, and the interval between the two ends is 19 bases. Worth noting for this clonotype: It has no known antigen specificity. No per-base quality is available; no much larger clone lies one base away.

The V gene is TRBV27 and the J gene is TRBJ2-7, and possibly TRBD2, on 6 matching bases. This TCR came from a newborn girl in good health. Sequencing was carried out using cord blood. The CDR3 region has the sequence CASSSVREAKRYEQYF. The sequence in DNA is TGTGCCAGCAGTTCGGTCAGGGAGGCCAAGCGCTACGAGCAGTACTTC.